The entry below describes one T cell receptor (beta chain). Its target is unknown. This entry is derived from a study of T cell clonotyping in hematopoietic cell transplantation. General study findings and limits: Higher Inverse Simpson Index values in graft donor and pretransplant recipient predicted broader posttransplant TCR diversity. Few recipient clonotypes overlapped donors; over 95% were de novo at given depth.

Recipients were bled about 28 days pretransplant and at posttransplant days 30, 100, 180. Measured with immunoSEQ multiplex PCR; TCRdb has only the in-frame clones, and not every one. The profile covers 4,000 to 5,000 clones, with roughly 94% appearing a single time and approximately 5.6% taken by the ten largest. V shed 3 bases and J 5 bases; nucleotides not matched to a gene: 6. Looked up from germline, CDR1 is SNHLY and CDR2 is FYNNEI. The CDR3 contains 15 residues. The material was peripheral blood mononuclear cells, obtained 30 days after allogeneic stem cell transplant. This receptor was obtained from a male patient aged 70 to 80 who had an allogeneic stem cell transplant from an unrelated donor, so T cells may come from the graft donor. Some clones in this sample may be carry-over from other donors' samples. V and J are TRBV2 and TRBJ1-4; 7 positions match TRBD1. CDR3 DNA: TGTGCCAGCAGTGACCAACAGGGGATGAATGAAAAACTGTTTTTT. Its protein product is CASSDQQGMNEKLFF.